This T cell receptor beta chain appears in the sequencing data of a study of shared clonotypes between healthy human individuals. In the case of this clone: The antigen is undetermined.

Germline lookup yields CDR1 LGHNA and CDR2 YSLEER. V lost 0 bases, J lost 3 bases, and 12 bases lay in between. The CDR3 covers 15 residues. Terminally differentiated effector memory CD45RA+ cells were left out of the naive CD8 fraction, which was CD45RO-negative and positively selected for CCR7. Broader study findings: Researchers sampled only blood; tissue repertoires likely differ. Memory subsets generally showed lower estimated richness than naive subsets.

Produced via immunoSEQ multiplex PCR; TCRdb's table is partial and in-frame only. Of nearly 2 million clones in the sample, around 96% were seen once. Sequencing was carried out using naive CD8+ T cells sorted from blood. This chain links TRBV4-3 with TRBJ2-7, with D perhaps matching TRBD1 (5 bases). The TCR sequence derives from a man aged 18 to 30 in good health. The CDR3 sequence: CASSQEDGAIYEQYF. In DNA, the CDR3 is TGCGCCAGCAGCCAAGAGGATGGGGCGATCTACGAGCAGTACTTC.